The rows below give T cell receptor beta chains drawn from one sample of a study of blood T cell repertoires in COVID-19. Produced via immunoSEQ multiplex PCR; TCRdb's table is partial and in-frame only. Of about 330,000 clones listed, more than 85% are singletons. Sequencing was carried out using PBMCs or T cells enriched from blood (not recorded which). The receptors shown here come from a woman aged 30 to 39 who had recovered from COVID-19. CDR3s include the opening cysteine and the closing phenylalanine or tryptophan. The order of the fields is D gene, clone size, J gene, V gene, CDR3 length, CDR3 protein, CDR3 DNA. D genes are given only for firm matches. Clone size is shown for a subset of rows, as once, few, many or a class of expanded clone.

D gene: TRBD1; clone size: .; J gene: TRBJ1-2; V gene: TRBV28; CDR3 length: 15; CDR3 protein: CASSPWTGGPSGYTF; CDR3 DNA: TGTGCCAGCAGTCCGTGGACAGGGGGCCCGAGTGGCTACACCTTC
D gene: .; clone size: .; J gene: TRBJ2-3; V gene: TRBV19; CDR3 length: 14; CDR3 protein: CASSTDPSTDTQYF; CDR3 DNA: TGTGCCAGTAGTACAGACCCTTCCACAGATACGCAGTATTTT
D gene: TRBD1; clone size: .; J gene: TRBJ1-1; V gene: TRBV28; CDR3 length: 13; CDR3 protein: CASKTTGRNEAFF; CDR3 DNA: TGTGCCAGCAAAACGACAGGGAGGAATGAAGCTTTCTTT
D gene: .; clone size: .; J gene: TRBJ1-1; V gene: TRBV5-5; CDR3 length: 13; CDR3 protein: CASSLGRNTEAFF; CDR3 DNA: TGTGCCAGCAGCTTGGGTAGAAACACTGAAGCTTTCTTT
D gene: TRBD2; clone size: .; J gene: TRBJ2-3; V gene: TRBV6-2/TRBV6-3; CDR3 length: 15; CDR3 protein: CASSYSLAGGDTQYF; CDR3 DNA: TGTGCCAGCAGTTACTCCCTAGCGGGAGGAGATACGCAGTATTTT
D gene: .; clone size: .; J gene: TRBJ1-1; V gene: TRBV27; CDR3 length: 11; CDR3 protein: CASTRGAEAFF; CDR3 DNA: TGTGCCAGCACCCGAGGCGCCGAAGCTTTCTTT
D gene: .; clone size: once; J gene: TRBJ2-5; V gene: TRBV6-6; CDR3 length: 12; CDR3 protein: CASSYSEETQYF; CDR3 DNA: TGTGCCAGCAGTTACTCCGAAGAGACCCAGTACTTC
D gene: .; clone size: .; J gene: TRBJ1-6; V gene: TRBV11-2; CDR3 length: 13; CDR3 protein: CASGPGPGGPLHF; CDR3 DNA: TGTGCCAGCGGCCCAGGCCCCGGGGGACCCCTCCACTTT
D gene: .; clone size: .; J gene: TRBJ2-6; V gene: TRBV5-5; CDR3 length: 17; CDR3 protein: CASSLAGFSSGANVLTF; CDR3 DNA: TGTGCCAGCAGCTTGGCAGGGTTTAGCTCTGGGGCCAACGTCCTGACTTTC
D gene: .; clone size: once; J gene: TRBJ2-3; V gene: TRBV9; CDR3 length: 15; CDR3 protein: CASSSTSGGTDTQYF; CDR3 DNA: TGTGCCAGCAGCTCTACCTCGGGGGGCACAGATACGCAGTATTTT
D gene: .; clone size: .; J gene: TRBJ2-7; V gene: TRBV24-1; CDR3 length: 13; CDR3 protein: CATSDHDSYEQYF; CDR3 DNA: TGTGCCACCAGTGACCACGACAGCTACGAGCAGTACTTC
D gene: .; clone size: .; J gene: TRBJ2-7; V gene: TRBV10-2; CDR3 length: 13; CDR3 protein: CASSRGAWGEQYF; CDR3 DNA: TGCGCCAGCAGTCGGGGGGCTTGGGGCGAGCAGTACTTC
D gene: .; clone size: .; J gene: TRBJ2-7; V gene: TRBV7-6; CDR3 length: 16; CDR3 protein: CASNLHGGPWTCEQYF; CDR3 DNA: TGTGCCAGCAACCTCCACGGCGGACCCTGGACTTGCGAGCAGTACTTC
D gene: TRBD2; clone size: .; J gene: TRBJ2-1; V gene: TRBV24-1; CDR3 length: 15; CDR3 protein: CATSDPGTSGNEQFF; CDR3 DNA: TGTGCCACCAGTGACCCCGGGACTAGCGGTAATGAGCAGTTCTTC
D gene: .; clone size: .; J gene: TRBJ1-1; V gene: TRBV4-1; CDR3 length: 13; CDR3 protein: CASSQVSNTEAFF; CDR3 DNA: TGCGCCAGCAGCCAAGTATCGAACACTGAAGCTTTCTTT
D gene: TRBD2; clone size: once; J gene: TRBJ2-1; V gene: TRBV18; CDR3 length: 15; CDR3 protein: CASSPQAGAYNEQFF; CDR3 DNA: TGTGCCAGCTCACCACAAGCGGGAGCCTACAATGAGCAGTTCTTC
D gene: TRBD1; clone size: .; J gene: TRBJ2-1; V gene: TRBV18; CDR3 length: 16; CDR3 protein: CASSPTRDRGSNEQFF; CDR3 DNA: TGTGCCAGCTCACCGACCCGGGACAGGGGGTCCAATGAGCAGTTCTTC
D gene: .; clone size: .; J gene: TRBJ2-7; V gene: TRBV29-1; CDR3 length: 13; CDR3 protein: CSVARDLSNEQYF; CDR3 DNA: TGCAGCGTTGCCCGGGACTTGTCTAACGAGCAGTACTTC
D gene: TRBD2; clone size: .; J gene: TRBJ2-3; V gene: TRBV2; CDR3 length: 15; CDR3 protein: CASRELAGGTDTQYF; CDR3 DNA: TGTGCCAGCAGAGAACTAGCGGGGGGCACAGATACGCAGTATTTT
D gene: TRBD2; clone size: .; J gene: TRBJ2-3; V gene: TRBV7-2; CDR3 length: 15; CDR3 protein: CASSTGLAGVDTQYF; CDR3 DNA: TGTGCCAGCAGCACTGGACTAGCGGGAGTTGATACGCAGTATTTT
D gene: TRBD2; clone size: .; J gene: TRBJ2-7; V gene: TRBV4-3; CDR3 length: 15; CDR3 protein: CASSQERLAPSEQYF; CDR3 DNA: TGCGCCAGCAGCCAAGAGAGACTAGCTCCGTCCGAGCAGTACTTC
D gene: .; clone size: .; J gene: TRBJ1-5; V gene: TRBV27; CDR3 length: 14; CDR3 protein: CASSLDRLNQPQHF; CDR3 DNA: TGTGCCAGCAGTTTGGACAGACTCAATCAGCCCCAGCATTTT
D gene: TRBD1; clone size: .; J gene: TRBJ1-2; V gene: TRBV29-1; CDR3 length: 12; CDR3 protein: CSVEKGAYGYTF; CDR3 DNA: TGCAGCGTTGAAAAGGGGGCCTATGGCTACACCTTC
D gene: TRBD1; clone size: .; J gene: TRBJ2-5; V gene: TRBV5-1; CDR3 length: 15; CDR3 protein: CASSLVWAGGETQYF; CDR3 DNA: TGCGCCAGCAGCTTGGTGTGGGCAGGGGGAGAGACCCAGTACTTC